This T cell receptor beta chain was identified in a study of shared clonotypes between healthy human individuals. Comment on this clone: Other nucleotide sequences in the sample specify the same CDR3.

The table came from immunoSEQ multiplex PCR; TCRdb's copy has only in-frame clones and leaves some out. The sample has around 1.5 million clones, about 98% seen once. V dropped 5 bases and J dropped 4; count of bases not matched to a gene: 5. This CDR3 comprises 15 residues. The germline gives CDR1 MNHEY, CDR2 SMNVEV (reference sequence). Sequenced material: naive CD4+ T cells sorted from blood. Regarding subset: CD45RA+ positively selected. The clonotype originates from a man aged 25 to 40 in good health. The genes are TRBV27 and TRBJ2-1; 10 bases line up with TRBD1. The CDR3 sequence: CASSIDRGQYNEQFF. The CDR3 DNA reads as TGTGCCAGCAGTATCGACAGGGGGCAGTACAATGAGCAGTTCTTC.